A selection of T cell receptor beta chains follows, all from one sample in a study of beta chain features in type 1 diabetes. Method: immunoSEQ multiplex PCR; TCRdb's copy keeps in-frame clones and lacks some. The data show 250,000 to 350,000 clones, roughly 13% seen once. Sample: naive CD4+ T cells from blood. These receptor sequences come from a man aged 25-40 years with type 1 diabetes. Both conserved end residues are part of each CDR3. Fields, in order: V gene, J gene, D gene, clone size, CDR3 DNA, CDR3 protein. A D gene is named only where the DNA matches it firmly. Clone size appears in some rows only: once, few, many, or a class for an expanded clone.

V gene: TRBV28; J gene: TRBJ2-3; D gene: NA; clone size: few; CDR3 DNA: TGTGCCAGCACCTCTACCTCCGCGGGGATCGTCGCAGATACGCAGTATTTT; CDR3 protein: CASTSTSAGIVADTQYF
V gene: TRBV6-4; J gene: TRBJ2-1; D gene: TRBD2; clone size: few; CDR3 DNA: TGTGCCAGCAGTGCCCGATCTAGCGGGAGGGGGAATGAGCAGTTCTTC; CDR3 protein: CASSARSSGRGNEQFF
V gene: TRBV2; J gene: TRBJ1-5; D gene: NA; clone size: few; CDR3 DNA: TGTGCCAGCAGCTGGGGAGGGCTTGGTCAGCCCCAGCATTTT; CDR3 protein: CASSWGGLGQPQHF
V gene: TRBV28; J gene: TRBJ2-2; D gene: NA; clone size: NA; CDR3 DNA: TGTGCCAGCAGTTTATACGGTGGGGCGACCGGGGAGCTGTTTTTT; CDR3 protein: CASSLYGGATGELFF
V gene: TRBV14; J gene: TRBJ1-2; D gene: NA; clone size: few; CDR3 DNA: TGTGCCAGCAGCCATTCCCACAGGGGCTACACCTTC; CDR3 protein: CASSHSHRGYTF
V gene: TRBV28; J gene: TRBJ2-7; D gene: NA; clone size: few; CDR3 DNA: TGTGCCAGCTGGCCACAGGTGAAAGGGGAGCAGTACTTC; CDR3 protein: CASWPQVKGEQYF
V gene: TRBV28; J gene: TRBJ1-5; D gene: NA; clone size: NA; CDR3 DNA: TGTGCCAGCAGTTTTATATGGGGCGGCAATCAGCCCCAGCATTTT; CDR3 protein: CASSFIWGGNQPQHF
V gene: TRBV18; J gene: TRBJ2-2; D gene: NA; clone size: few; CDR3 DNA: TGTGCCAGCTCCTACAGGGACACCGGGGAGCTGTTTTTT; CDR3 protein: CASSYRDTGELFF
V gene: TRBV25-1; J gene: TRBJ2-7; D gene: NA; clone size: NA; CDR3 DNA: TGTGCCAGCACCAGGGCACAGTTTCACGAGCAGTACTTC; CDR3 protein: CASTRAQFHEQYF
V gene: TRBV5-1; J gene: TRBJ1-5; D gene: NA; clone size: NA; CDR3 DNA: TGCGCCAGCAGCTTGGGTGACAGCCAGCCCCAGCATTTT; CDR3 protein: CASSLGDSQPQHF
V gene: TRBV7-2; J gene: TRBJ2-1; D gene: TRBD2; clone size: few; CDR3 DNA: TGTGCCAGCAGCATGTGGACTAGCGGGTTGGTCAATGAGCAGTTCTTC; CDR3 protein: CASSMWTSGLVNEQFF
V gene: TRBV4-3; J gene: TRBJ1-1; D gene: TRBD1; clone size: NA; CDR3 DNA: TGCGCCAGCAGCCAAGATAGCGAGGGGACAGGGGTCCTGAACACTGAAGCTTTCTTT; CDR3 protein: CASSQDSEGTGVLNTEAFF
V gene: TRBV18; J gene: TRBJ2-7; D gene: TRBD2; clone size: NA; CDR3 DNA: TGTGCCAGCTCTCCTCTAGCGGGAGGCACCTCCTACGAGCAGTACTTC; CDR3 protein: CASSPLAGGTSYEQYF
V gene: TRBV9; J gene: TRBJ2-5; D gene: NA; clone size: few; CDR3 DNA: TGTGCCAGCAGCGTAACAGGGACCGTCCAAGAGACCCAGTACTTC; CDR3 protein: CASSVTGTVQETQYF
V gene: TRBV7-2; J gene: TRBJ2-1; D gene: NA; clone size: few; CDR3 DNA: TGTGCCAGCGGGCAAGGCTCCTACAATGAGCAGTTCTTC; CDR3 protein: CASGQGSYNEQFF
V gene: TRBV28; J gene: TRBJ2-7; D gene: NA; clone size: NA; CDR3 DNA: TGTGCCAGCAGAAACAGGGACGCGTACTTC; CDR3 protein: CASRNRDAYF
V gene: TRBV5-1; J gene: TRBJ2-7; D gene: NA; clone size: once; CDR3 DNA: TGCGCCAGCAGCTTGGCCGAAAGCGTCTACGAGCAGTACTTC; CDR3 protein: CASSLAESVYEQYF
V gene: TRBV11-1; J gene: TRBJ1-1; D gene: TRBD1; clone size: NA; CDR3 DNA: TGTGCCAGCAGCTCAGGGACAGGGATCATGAACACTGAAGCTTTCTTT; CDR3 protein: CASSSGTGIMNTEAFF
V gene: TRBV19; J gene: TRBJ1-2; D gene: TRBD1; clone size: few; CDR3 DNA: TGTGCCAGTAGACCGGGACAGGCGGGCTACACCTTC; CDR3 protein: CASRPGQAGYTF
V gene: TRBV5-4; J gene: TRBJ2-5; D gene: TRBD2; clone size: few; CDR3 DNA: TGTGCCAGCAGCCTGGGACTAGCGAGAAAGGGCGTAGAGACCCAGTACTTC; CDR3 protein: CASSLGLARKGVETQYF
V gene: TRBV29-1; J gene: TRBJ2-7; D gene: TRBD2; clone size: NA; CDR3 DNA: TGCAGCGTTTGGGGGGGAGCCTACGAGCAGTACTTC; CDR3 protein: CSVWGGAYEQYF
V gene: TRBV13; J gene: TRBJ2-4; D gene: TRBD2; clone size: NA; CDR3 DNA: TGTGCCAGCAGCTTTAGCGGGAGTAAAAACATTCAGTACTTC; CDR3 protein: CASSFSGSKNIQYF
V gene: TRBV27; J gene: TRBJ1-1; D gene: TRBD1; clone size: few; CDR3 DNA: TGTGCCACCTCGGACAGGAACACCGGTGGAGCTTTCTTT; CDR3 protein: CATSDRNTGGAFF
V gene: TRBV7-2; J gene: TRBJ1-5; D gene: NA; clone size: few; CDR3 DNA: TGTGCCAGCAGCTTAGCGGTCAGCCGAGGGCCCCAGCATTTT; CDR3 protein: CASSLAVSRGPQHF
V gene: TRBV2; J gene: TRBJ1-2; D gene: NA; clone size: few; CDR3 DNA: TGTGCCAGCAGTGAATCCAGTTACTATGGCTACACCTTC; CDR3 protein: CASSESSYYGYTF
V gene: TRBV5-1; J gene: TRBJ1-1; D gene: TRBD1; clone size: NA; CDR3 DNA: TGCGCCAGCAGCCAAGGACAGGTGAACGCTGAAGCTTTCTTT; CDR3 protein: CASSQGQVNAEAFF
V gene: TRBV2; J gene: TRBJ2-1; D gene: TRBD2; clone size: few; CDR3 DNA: TGTGCCAGCGGCGAGGGAGCGGGGAACAATGAGCAGTTCTTC; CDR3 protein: CASGEGAGNNEQFF
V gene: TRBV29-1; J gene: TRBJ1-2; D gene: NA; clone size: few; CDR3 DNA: TGCAGCGTTGGTCCAGGGGATGGCTACACCTTC; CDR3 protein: CSVGPGDGYTF
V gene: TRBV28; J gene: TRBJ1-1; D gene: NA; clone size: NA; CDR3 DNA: TGTGCCAGCAATATGCCGATTACCAGGGAAGCTTTCTTT; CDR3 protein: CASNMPITREAFF
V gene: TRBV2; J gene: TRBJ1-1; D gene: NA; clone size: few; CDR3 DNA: TGTGCCAGCAGTCATAACACTGAAGCTTTCTTT; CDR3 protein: CASSHNTEAFF
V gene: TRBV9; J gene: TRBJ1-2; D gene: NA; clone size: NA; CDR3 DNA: TGTGCCAGCAGCTCAGGACAACCGGAAGGCTACACCTTC; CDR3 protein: CASSSGQPEGYTF
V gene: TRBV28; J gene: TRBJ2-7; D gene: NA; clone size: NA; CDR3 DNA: TGTGCCAGCAGCTTCTCGGAGCAGTACTTC; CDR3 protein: CASSFSEQYF
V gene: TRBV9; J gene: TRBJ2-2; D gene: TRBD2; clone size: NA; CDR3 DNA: TGTGCCAGCAGCCCTCACACCGCCGGGACTAGCGGGACCGGGGAGCTGTTTTTT; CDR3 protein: CASSPHTAGTSGTGELFF
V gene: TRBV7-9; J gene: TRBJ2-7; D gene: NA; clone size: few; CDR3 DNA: TGTGCCAGCAGCTTAGAGGTGCGGAGCGAGCAGTACTTC; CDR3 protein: CASSLEVRSEQYF
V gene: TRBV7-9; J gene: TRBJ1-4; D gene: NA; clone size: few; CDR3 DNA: TGTGCCAGCAGCCCCAGACAGGTCGGCGGTGAAAAACTGTTTTTT; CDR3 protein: CASSPRQVGGEKLFF
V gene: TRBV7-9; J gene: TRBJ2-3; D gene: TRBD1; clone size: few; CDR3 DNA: TGTGCCAGCAGCTTCGGGACAGGGCAATCCGGGGATACGCAGTATTTT; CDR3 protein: CASSFGTGQSGDTQYF
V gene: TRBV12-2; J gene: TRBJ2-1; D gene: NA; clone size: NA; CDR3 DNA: TGTGCAAGTCGCTTAGCTTCTTATGAGCAGTTCTTC; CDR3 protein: CASRLASYEQFF
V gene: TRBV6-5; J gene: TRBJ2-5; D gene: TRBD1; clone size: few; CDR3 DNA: TGTGCCAGCAGGATGGGACAGGGAGAGACCCAGTACTTC; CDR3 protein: CASRMGQGETQYF
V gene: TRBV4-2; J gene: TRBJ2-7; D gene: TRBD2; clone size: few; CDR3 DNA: TGTGCCAGCAGCCAGCGACTAGCTGAGGGCGTCGAGCAGTACTTC; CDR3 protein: CASSQRLAEGVEQYF
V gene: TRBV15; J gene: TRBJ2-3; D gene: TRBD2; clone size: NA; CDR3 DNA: TGTGCCACCAGCAGACTAGCGGGAGCCACAGATACGCAGTATTTT; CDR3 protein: CATSRLAGATDTQYF
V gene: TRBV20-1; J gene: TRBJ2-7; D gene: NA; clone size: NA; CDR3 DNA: TGCAGTGCTATGGCAGGAAAGCAGTACTTC; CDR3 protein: CSAMAGKQYF
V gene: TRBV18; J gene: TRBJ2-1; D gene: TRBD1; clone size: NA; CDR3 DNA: TGTGCCAGCTCACTCGGGACAGGGCGTGAGCAGTTCTTC; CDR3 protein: CASSLGTGREQFF
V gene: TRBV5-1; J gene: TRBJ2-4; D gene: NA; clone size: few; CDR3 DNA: TGCGCCAGCAGCTTCGCACAGGGCGAAAACATTCAGTACTTC; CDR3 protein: CASSFAQGENIQYF
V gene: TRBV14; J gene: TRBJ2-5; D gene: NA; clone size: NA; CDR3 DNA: TGTGCCAGCAGTTGGGGCCTTGGAGAGACCCAGTACTTC; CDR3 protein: CASSWGLGETQYF
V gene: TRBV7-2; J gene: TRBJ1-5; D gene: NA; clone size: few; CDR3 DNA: TGTGCCAGCAGTCAAATAGAGGGTCAGCCCCAGCATTTT; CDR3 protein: CASSQIEGQPQHF
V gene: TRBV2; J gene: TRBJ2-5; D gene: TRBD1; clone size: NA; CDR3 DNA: TGTGCCAGCAGTCTGACAGGGTGGGGGACCCAGTACTTC; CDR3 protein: CASSLTGWGTQYF
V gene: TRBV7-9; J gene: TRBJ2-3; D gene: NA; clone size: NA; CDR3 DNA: TGTGCCAGCAGCCCGTACTACACAGATACGCAGTATTTT; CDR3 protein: CASSPYYTDTQYF
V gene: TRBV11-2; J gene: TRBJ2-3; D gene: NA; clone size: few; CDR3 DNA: TGTGCCAGCAGCTCTCCTCAGAGCACAGATACGCAGTATTTT; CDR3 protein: CASSSPQSTDTQYF
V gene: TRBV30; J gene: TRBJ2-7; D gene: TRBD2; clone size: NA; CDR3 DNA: TGTGCCTGGAGTGGATTAGCGGGAGCTGACGAGCAGTACTTC; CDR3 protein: CAWSGLAGADEQYF
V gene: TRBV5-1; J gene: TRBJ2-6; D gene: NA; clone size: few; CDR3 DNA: TGCGCCAGCACCCAATTGATACAGGTTCCTGGGGCCAACGTCCTGACTTTC; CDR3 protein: CASTQLIQVPGANVLTF
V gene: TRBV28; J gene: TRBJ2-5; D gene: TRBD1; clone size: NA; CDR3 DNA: TGTGCCAGCAGTTCCGGACAGGGGCAAGAGACCCAGTACTTC; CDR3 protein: CASSSGQGQETQYF